A single sample gave rise to the 28 T cell receptor beta chains below, sequenced in a study of cytomegalovirus exposure and HLA in healthy donors (dated by TCRdb to about 2017). The library was obtained by the immunoSEQ multiplex PCR assay. For the multiplex PCR, a mixture combining 60 forward primers for TCR Vbeta segments and 13 reverse primers for TCR Jbeta segments was used. Sourced from immuneACCESS, this table was stored by TCRdb with only in-frame sequences that have V and J called. A share of the clones is absent; for the studies checked, an unresolved V gene accounts for under half, and the remainder has no known explanation. Here the sample has some 120,000 clones; roughly 66% occur a single time. Jointly, the top ten make up approximately 4.3% of the sample. The sample was PBMCs. Receptors originate from a man aged 60-69 years in good health and CMV-seropositive.

The V gene is TRBV5-1, the J gene TRBJ2-5; 9 positions agree with TRBD2. Unmatched junction bases numbered 5, after V lost 0 bases and J lost 5 bases. This CDR3 contains 15 residues. Germline values: CDR1 SGHRS, CDR2 YFSETQ. In nucleotides, the CDR3 is TGCGCCAGCAGCTTGGAAACCAGCGGGAGGGAGACCCAGTACTTC. It specifies CASSLETSGRETQYF.

The V and J genes are TRBV5-6 and TRBJ1-2, with 10 bases identical to TRBD1. The CDR3 sequence is 15 residues long. Trimming took 2 bases from V and 7 from J; bases not matched to a gene: 8. The germline V gene encodes CDR1 SGHDT and CDR2 YYEEEE. The CDR3, as DNA: TGTGCCAGCAGCTTAGGACAGGGGGAGGTTGGTGGCTACACCTTC. Its translation is CASSLGQGEVGGYTF.

This chain uses TRBV6-5 with TRBJ2-5; D perhaps matches TRBD2 (5 bases). This CDR3 has 13 amino acids. Germline CDR1 and CDR2: MNHEY and SVGAGI. Trimming took 4 bases from V and 3 from J, leaving 9 bases between them. CDR3 bases: TGTGCCAGCAGTTCCCCCGGGGAAGAGACCCAGTACTTC. Its translation is CASSSPGEETQYF.

This clone appeared a few times. This chain uses TRBV10-3 with TRBJ2-2; TRBD1 matches at 7 bases. This CDR3 comprises 17 residues. Germline V gene sequence: CDR1 ENHRY, CDR2 SYGVKD. V dropped 4 bases and J dropped 4; count of bases not matched to a gene: 12. Here the CDR3 DNA reads TGTGCCATCAGTGCGAGATCCGGGACAGCCGCCACCGGGGAGCTGTTTTTT. It yields the protein CAISARSGTAATGELFF.

The J gene is TRBJ2-1, the V gene TRBV6-5, with 11 bases matching TRBD2. This CDR3 is 16 amino acids long. From germline, CDR1 is MNHEY and CDR2 SVGAGI. V lost 0 bases, J lost 7 bases, and 5 bases stayed unmatched. The CDR3 sequence: CASSYSASGGRNEQFF. The CDR3 DNA is TGTGCCAGCAGTTACTCGGCTAGCGGGGGGCGGAATGAGCAGTTCTTC.

The genes are TRBV27 and TRBJ1-1, with a tentative D call TRBD1 (5 bases). CDR3 size: 15 residues. The V gene lost 5 bases and the J gene lost 1 base, with 14 bases spanning the gap. Germline CDR1 and CDR2: MNHEY and SMNVEV (reference sequence). The CDR3 region has the DNA TGTGCCAGCAGTATGGGACTTCTGTGGAACACTGAAGCTTTCTTT. Translation: CASSMGLLWNTEAFF.

This rearrangement joins TRBV29-1 to TRBJ1-3; D unresolved. Germline V gene lookup returns CDR1 SQVTM and CDR2 ANQGSEA. With 7 bases removed from V and 0 bases from J, the gap between germline ends came to 10 bases. The CDR3 is 13 residues long. CDR3 in DNA: TGCAGCGCGCAAGTCAGCTCTGGAAACACCATATATTTT. Amino acid sequence: CSAQVSSGNTIYF.

This clone was counted a few times. V and J are TRBV28 and TRBJ2-7; no clear D. CDR1 and CDR2 (germline): MDHEN, SYDVKM. Between the trimmed V and J ends, which lost 2 bases and 6 bases, there was a span of 14 bases. This CDR3 is 14 amino acids long. The CDR3 is CASSLLQRAGEQYF. The CDR3 nucleotides read TGTGCCAGCAGTTTACTCCAACGTGCAGGCGAGCAGTACTTC.

A note on this clone: The junction departs from germline at one end; a sequencing error may be responsible. The J gene is TRBJ2-7, the V gene TRBV7-7; 7 bases agree with TRBD1. The germline V gene has CDR1 SSHAT and CDR2 FNYEAQ (reference sequence). This CDR3 spans 14 amino acids. The CDR3 region has the DNA TGTGCTAGCAGCTTAGGGGGCGGATCGGGCGAGCAGTACTTC. The encoded protein is CASSLGGGSGEQYF.

The J gene is TRBJ2-3, the V gene TRBV6-5, with 9 nucleotides matching TRBD1. The germline gives CDR1 MNHEY, CDR2 SVGAGI. The trim removed 7 bases at V and 8 bases at J, leaving 10 bases unmatched. The CDR3 consists of 14 residues. CDR3 nucleotides: TGTGCCAGCAAGACCGGGACAGGGAGGACTACGCAGTATTTT. Translation gives CASKTGTGRTTQYF.

The V gene is TRBV15, the J gene TRBJ2-5; D may be TRBD1 (6 bases). The J call is doubtful: the DNA matches TRBJ2-7 better. Per the germline V gene, CDR1 is LNHNV and CDR2 is YYDKDF (reference sequence). The CDR3 runs to 15 residues. The CDR3 is CATSRDTTGLREQYF. The CDR3 nucleotides read TGTGCCACCAGCAGAGATACCACAGGGCTCCGCGAGCAGTACTTC.

The chain joins TRBV19 to TRBJ1-5; TRBD1 matches 9 bases. Trimming cost V 4 bases and J 5 bases; bases outside gene matches: 6. Germline V gene data show CDR1 as LNHDA and CDR2 as SQIVND (reference sequence). The CDR3 is 15 amino acids. This CDR3 reads CASSKSTGGDQPQHF. The CDR3 nucleotides read TGTGCCAGTAGTAAATCGACAGGGGGGGATCAGCCCCAGCATTTT.

The chain has TRBV10-3 and TRBJ2-3, with D possibly being TRBD2 (6 bases). Between the trimmed V and J ends, which lost 6 bases and 0 bases, there was a span of 13 bases. Germline assignment: CDR1 ENHRY and CDR2 SYGVKD. This CDR3 contains 15 residues. The DNA for the CDR3 is TGTGCCATCAGCCCGTTGGGGGGTAGCACAGATACGCAGTATTTT. Amino acids: CAISPLGGSTDTQYF.

This clone was seen only a few times. This same CDR3 is encoded by further DNA sequences in the sample. CDR3 protein: CASSLGQMNTEAFF. For the CDR3, the DNA is TGCGCCAGCAGCTTGGGGCAAATGAACACTGAAGCTTTCTTT. The J gene is TRBJ1-1, the V gene TRBV5-1; no clear D. In germline, CDR1 is SGHRS, CDR2 YFSETQ. The germline V and J ends were trimmed by 0 bases and 0 bases, with 6 bases remaining between them. The CDR3 has 14 amino acids.

The gene calls are TRBV5-6 and TRBJ1-3; 9 bases map to TRBD1. The germline V gene encodes CDR1 SGHDT and CDR2 YYEEEE. The CDR3 runs to 15 residues. V shed 0 bases and J 4 bases; nucleotides not matched to a gene: 2. The CDR3 DNA sequence: TGTGCCAGCAGCTTGGCAGGGACAGGGGGAAACACCATATATTTT. Its protein product is CASSLAGTGGNTIYF.

This chain uses TRBV10-3 with TRBJ1-1; D not resolved. Germline V lookup: CDR1 ENHRY, CDR2 SYGVKD. Between the trimmed V and J ends, which lost 0 bases and 1 base, there was a span of 6 bases. The CDR3 is 14 residues long. The CDR3 DNA sequence: TGTGCCATCAGTGAGTCGATCGGGAACACTGAAGCTTTCTTT. This sequence encodes CAISESIGNTEAFF.

The chain carries TRBV7-8 and TRBJ2-1; D call uncertain. Germline V CDR1 and CDR2: SGHVS, FQNEAQ. With 1 base removed from V and 2 bases from J, the gap between germline ends came to 9 bases. This CDR3 has 15 residues. CDR3 DNA sequence: TGTGCCAGCAGCTTAGTACGAGTTACCTACAATGAGCAGTTCTTC. Translating it yields CASSLVRVTYNEQFF.

V gene TRBV15 combines with J gene TRBJ2-2; 7 positions match TRBD2. This CDR3 is 17 amino acids long. V shed 0 bases, J shed 4 bases, and the junction held 8 bases outside the gene matches. Per germline, CDR1 LNHNV and CDR2 YYDKDF (reference sequence). The CDR3 spells CATSRDLERGGTGELFF. The CDR3 DNA sequence: TGTGCCACCAGCAGAGATTTGGAGCGGGGTGGCACCGGGGAGCTGTTTTTT.

This clone was seen a few times. The chain is built from TRBV2 and TRBJ2-7, with no clear D. The V gene lost 6 bases and the J gene lost 3 bases, with 12 bases spanning the gap. The CDR3 spans 13 residues. Per germline, CDR1 SNHLY and CDR2 FYNNEI. The CDR3 loop is CASRPGSRYEQYF. The CDR3 region has the DNA TGTGCCAGCAGGCCAGGCAGTCGCTACGAGCAGTACTTC. Full variable domain (remainder filled in from reference TRBV2 and TRBJ2-7): EPEVTQTPSHQVTQMGQEVILRCVPISNHLYFYWYRQILGQKVEFLVSFYNNEISEKSEIFDDQFSVERPDGSNFTLKIRSTKLEDSAMYFCASRPGSRYEQYFGPGTRLTVT.

For the CDR3, the DNA is TGTGCCAGCAGCTTAGACGGCTCTGGGGCCAACGTCCTGACTTTC. Amino acid sequence: CASSLDGSGANVLTF. The gene calls are TRBV11-3 and TRBJ2-6; D is unresolved. The ends were cut back, 0 bases at V and 0 bases at J, with 3 bases in the middle. This CDR3 spans 15 amino acids. Germline assignment: CDR1 SGHNT and CDR2 YENEEA. Supplemented by reference TRBV11-3 and TRBJ2-6, the full variable domain reads EAGVVQSPRYKIIEKKQPVAFWCNPISGHNTLYWYLQNLGQGPELLIRYENEEAVDDSQLPKDRFSAERLKGVDSTLKIQPAELGDSAVYLCASSLDGSGANVLTFGAGSRLTVL.

The rearrangement links TRBV5-1 to TRBJ2-2; 8 bases are shared with TRBD1. This CDR3 is built from 15 residues. Germline loops: CDR1 SGHRS, CDR2 YFSETQ. J lost 5 bases, V lost 4 bases, and 7 bases had no gene match. CDR3 loop: CASSKGQGRTGELFF. CDR3 bases: TGCGCCAGCAGCAAAGGACAGGGACGTACCGGGGAGCTGTTTTTT.

This clone has just a few counts. The chain has TRBV10-3 and TRBJ1-1, with a possible D match to TRBD1 (6 bases). Germline CDR1 and CDR2: ENHRY and SYGVKD. The V gene lost 6 bases and the J gene lost 1 base, with 9 bases spanning the gap. This CDR3 is built from 13 residues. DNA of the CDR3: TGTGCCATCAGATTAGGGGGGAACACTGAAGCTTTCTTT. Its protein product is CAIRLGGNTEAFF.

The rearrangement uses TRBV29-1 and TRBJ2-7, with TRBD1 matching 11 bases. The CDR3 consists of 14 residues. V dropped 7 bases and J dropped 6; count of bases not matched to a gene: 11. Germline CDR1 reads SQVTM; CDR2 reads ANQGSEA. The CDR3 sequence: CSASSSGTGGEQYF. The CDR3 bases are TGCAGCGCCTCCTCCTCCGGGACAGGGGGCGAGCAGTACTTC.

J is TRBJ1-3 and V is TRBV7-9, with D possibly TRBD1 on 6 matching bases. From germline, CDR1 is SEHNR and CDR2 FQNEAQ (reference sequence). V was cut by 6 bases and J by 1 base, with 13 bases left in between. The length of the CDR3 is 15 residues. Here the CDR3 reads CASSYRGGSGNTIYF. In nucleotides, the CDR3 is TGTGCCAGCAGTTACAGAGGGGGATCTGGAAACACCATATATTTT.

As DNA, the CDR3 is TGCGCCAGCAGCCAGACGCAGGGGTTGCACTATGGCTACACCTTC. The encoded protein is CASSQTQGLHYGYTF. The V and J genes are TRBV4-1 and TRBJ1-2, with D perhaps TRBD1 (6 bases). V lost 3 bases, J lost 3 bases, and 14 bases lay in between. The CDR3 length is 15 residues. Germline CDR1 MGHRA, CDR2 YSYEKL.

This clone appeared many times. The chain couples TRBV11-2 to TRBJ1-6, with no clear D. V was trimmed by 5 bases and J by 10 bases, leaving 18 bases between them. The germline gives CDR1 SGHAT, CDR2 FQNNGV. There are 15 residues in the CDR3. In DNA form, the CDR3 reads TGTGCCAGCAGCGCACTACGTCGGTCGGGATCACCCCTCCACTTT. This codes for CASSALRRSGSPLHF.

This chain uses TRBV6-6 with TRBJ2-5; 7 positions agree with TRBD1. CDR3 size: 14 residues. The V and J ends lost 5 bases and 11 bases, in that order; junction bases with no gene match: 14. Germline assignment: CDR1 MNHNY and CDR2 SVGAGI (reference sequence). The chain's CDR3 is CASSQDRDLSIQYF. CDR3 sequence (DNA): TGTGCCAGCAGTCAAGACAGGGATTTAAGTATACAGTACTTC.

V gene TRBV5-1 combines with J gene TRBJ1-1, with D possibly being TRBD1 (5 bases). The CDR3 has 15 residues. Germline V lookup: CDR1 SGHRS, CDR2 YFSETQ. Between the trimmed V and J ends, which lost 4 bases and 4 bases, there was a span of 17 bases. The CDR3 is CASSDYRGTTTEAFF. In DNA, the CDR3 is TGCGCCAGCAGCGACTATCGCGGGACGACCACTGAAGCTTTCTTT. The full variable domain, completed using reference TRBV5-1 and TRBJ1-1, is KAGVTQTPRYLIKTRGQQVTLSCSPISGHRSVSWYQQTPGQGLQFLFEYFSETQRNKGNFPGRFSGRQFSNSRSEMNVSTLELGDSALYLCASSDYRGTTTEAFFGQGTRLTVV.